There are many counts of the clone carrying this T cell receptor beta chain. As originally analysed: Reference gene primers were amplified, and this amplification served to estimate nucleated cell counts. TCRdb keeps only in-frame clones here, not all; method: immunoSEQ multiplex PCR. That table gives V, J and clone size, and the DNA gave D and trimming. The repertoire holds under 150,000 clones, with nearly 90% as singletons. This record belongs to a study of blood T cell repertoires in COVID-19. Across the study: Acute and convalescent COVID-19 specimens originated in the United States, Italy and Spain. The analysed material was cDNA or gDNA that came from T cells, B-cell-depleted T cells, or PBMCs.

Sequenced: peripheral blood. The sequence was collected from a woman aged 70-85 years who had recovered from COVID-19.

As DNA, the CDR3 is TGTGCCAGCAGTTTTACGCAGGGTTCACCCCTCCACTTT. It codes for CASSFTQGSPLHF. This sequence joins TRBV28 and TRBJ1-6; a possible D gene is TRBD1 (5 bases). Germline V lookup: CDR1 MDHEN, CDR2 SYDVKM. This CDR3 comprises 13 residues. With 3 bases removed from V and 9 bases from J, the gap between germline ends came to 9 bases.